This TCR beta chain came from a study of blood T cell repertoires in COVID-19. About the study: Both acute and convalescent COVID-19 samples were obtained from the United States, Italy and Spain. Sources were T cells, B-cell-depleted T cells, or PBMCs; the material itself was cDNA or gDNA.

J gave up 4 bases and V 3 bases, and 5 bases lay outside the gene matches. The CDR3 covers 15 residues. The germline V gene encodes CDR1 LNHDA and CDR2 SQIVND (reference sequence). Authors' processing steps: It was from reference gene primer amplification that nucleated cell counts were estimated. Profiling relied on immunoSEQ multiplex PCR, and the TCRdb table lists in-frame clones only, not all of them. V and J calls and clone size come straight from that table; D and trimming were deduced from the DNA. The sample holds about 200,000 clones, around three quarters seen once. The specimen sequenced was peripheral blood. The chain is built from TRBV19 and TRBJ1-1; TRBD1 matches at 10 bases. This TCR was sampled from a woman aged 70-85 years with acute or convalescent COVID-19. The CDR3 is CASSIRDRGGTEAFF. DNA for the CDR3: TGTGCCAGTAGTATTCGGGACAGGGGTGGCACTGAAGCTTTCTTT.